The present T cell receptor beta chain was sequenced within a study of identical twins. cDNA carried unique molecular identifiers, and a universal primer site was added by template switching. From the 5' RACE reads, TCRdb called clonotypes with MiXCR, one entry per CDR3 protein. The sample lists 500,000 or so distinct CDR3 sequences, around 15% occurring once. The V and J ends lost 6 bases and 1 base respectively, with 7 bases between them. Germline V gives CDR1 MNHNS, CDR2 SASEGT. The CDR3 length is 13 residues. These records were also assigned to another study, of yellow fever vaccine responses in identical twins.

This chain uses TRBV6-1 with TRBJ2-4; TRBD2 might be the D (6 bases). Sequencing was performed on CD4+ T cells sorted from blood. This TCR was sampled from a woman younger than 30 in good health. The CDR3 loop reads CASREGAKNIQYF. The CDR3, as DNA: TGTGCCAGCAGGGAGGGGGCCAAAAACATTCAGTACTTC.